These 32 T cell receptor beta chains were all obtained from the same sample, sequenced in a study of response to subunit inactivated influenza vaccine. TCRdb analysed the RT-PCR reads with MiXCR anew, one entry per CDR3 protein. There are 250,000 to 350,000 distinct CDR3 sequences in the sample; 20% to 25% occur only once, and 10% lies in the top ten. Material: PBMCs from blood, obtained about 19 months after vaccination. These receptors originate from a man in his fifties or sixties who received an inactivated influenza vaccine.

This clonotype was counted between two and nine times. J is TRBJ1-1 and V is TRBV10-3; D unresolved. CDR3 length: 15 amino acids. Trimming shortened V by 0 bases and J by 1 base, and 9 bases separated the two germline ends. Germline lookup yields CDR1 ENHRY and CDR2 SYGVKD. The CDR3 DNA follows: TGTGCCATCAGTGAGTCCTGGGCCGGGAACACTGAAGCTTTCTTT. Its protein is CAISESWAGNTEAFF.

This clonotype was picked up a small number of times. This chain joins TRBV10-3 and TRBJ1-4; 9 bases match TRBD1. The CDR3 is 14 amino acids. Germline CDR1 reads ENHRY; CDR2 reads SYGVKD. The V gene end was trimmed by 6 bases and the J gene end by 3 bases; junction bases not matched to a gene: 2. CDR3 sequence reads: CAIRGQGSNEKLFF. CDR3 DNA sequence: TGTGCCATCAGGGGACAGGGTTCTAATGAAAAACTGTTTTTT.

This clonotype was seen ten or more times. For the CDR3, the DNA is TGCGCCAGCAGCCAATTCCACCTCCGTCGGGGCCCTGAAGCTTTCTTT. Its translation is CASSQFHLRRGPEAFF. The chain employs TRBV4-1 and TRBJ1-1; tentatively, D is TRBD1 (5 bases). Germline V gene sequence: CDR1 MGHRA, CDR2 YSYEKL. The CDR3 sequence is 16 residues long. V dropped 2 bases and J dropped 6 bases, with 19 bases sitting between them.

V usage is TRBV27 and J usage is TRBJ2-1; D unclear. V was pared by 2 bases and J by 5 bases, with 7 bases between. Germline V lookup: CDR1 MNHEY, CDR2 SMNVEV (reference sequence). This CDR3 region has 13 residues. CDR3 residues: CASSLVAHNEQFF. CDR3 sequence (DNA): TGTGCCAGCAGTTTAGTGGCGCACAATGAGCAGTTCTTC.

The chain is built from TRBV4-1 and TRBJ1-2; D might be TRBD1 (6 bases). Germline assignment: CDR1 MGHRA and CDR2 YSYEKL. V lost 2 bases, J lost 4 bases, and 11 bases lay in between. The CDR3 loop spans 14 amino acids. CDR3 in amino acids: CASSQMTGIYGYTF. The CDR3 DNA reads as TGCGCCAGCAGCCAAATGACAGGAATCTATGGCTACACCTTC.

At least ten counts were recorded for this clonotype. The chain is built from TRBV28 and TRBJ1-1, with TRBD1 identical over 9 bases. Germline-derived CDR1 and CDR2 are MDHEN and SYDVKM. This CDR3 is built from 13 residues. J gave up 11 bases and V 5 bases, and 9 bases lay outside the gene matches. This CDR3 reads CASSATGGAGAFF. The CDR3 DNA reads TGTGCCAGCAGTGCTACAGGGGGCGCGGGGGCTTTCTTT.

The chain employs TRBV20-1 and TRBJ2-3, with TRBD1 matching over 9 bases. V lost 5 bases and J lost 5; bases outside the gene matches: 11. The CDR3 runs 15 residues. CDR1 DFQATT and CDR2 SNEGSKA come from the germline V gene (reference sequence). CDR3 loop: CSAVSTGQGRDTQYF. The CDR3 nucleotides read TGCAGTGCTGTATCCACAGGACAGGGGCGAGATACGCAGTATTTT.

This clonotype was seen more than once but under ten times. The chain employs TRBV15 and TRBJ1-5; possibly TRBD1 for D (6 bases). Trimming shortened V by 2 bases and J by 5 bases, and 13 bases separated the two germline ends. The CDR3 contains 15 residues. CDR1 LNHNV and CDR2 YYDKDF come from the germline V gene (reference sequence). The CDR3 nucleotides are TGTGCCACCAGCAGAACCACAGGGTTTCATCAGCCCCAGCATTTT. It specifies CATSRTTGFHQPQHF.

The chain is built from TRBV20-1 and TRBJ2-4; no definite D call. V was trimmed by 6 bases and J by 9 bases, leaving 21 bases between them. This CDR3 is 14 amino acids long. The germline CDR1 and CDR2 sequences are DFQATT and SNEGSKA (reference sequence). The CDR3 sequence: CSAPASALNSIQYF. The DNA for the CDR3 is TGCAGTGCCCCCGCGTCGGCCCTAAACAGCATTCAGTACTTC.

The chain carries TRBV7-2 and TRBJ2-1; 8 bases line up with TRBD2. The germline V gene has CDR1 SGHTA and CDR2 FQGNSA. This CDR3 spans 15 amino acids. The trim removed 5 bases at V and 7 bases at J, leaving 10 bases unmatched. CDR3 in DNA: TGTGCCAGCAGCCGGGGGGGCGGGAGTGGGAATGAGCAGTTCTTC. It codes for CASSRGGGSGNEQFF.

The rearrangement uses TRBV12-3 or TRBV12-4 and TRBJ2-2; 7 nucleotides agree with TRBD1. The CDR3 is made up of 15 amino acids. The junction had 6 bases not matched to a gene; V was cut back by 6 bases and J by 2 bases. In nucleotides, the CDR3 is TGTGCCAGCAGCCCGAGACAGGGTAACACCGGGGAGCTGTTTTTT. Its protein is CASSPRQGNTGELFF.

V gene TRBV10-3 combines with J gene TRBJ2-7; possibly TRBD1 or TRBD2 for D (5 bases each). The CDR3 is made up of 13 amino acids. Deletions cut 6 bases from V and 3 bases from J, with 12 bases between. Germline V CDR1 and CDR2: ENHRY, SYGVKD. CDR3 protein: CAISPRGSYEQYF. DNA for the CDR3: TGTGCCATCAGCCCTCGGGGCAGCTACGAGCAGTACTTC.

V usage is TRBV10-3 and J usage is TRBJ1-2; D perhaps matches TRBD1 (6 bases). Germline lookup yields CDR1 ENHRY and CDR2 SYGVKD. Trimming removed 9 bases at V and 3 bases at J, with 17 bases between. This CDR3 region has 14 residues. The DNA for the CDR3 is TGTGCCATTAGGACCGTGGGACATCACTATGGCTACACCTTC. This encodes CAIRTVGHHYGYTF.

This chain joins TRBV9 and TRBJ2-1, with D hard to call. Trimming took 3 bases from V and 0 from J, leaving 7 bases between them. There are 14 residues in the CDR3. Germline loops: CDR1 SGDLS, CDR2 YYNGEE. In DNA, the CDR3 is TGTGCCAGCAGCGACTATAACTCCTACAATGAGCAGTTCTTC. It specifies CASSDYNSYNEQFF.

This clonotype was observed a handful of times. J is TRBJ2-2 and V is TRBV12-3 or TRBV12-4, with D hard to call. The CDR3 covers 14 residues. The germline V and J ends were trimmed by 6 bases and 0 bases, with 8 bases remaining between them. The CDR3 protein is CASRSMANTGELFF. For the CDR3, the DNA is TGTGCCAGCAGGTCGATGGCGAACACCGGGGAGCTGTTTTTT.

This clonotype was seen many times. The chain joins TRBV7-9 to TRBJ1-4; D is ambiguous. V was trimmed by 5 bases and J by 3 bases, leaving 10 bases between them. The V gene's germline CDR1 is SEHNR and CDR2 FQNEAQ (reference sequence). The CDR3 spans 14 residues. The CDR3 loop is CASSPDGPNEKLFF. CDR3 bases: TGTGCCAGCAGCCCGGACGGACCTAATGAAAAACTGTTTTTT. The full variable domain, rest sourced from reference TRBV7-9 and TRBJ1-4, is DTGVSQNPRHKITKRGQNVTFRCDPISEHNRLYWYRQTLGQGPEFLTYFQNEAQLEKSRLLSDRFSAERPKGSFSTLEIQRTEQGDSAMYLCASSPDGPNEKLFFGSGTQLSVL.

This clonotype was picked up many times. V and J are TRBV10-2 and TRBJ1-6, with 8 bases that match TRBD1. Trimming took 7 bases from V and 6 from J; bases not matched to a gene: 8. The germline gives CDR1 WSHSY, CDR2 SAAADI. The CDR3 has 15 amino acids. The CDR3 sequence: CASKNLQGVNSPLHF. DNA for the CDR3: TGCGCCAGCAAGAACTTACAGGGGGTTAATTCACCCCTCCACTTT.

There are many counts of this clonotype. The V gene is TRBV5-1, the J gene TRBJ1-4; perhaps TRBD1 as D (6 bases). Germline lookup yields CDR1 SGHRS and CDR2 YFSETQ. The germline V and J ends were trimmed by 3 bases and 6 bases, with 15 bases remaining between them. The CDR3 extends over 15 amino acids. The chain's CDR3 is CASSWGRGRDEKLFF. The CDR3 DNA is TGCGCCAGCAGCTGGGGGCGGGGGAGAGATGAAAAACTGTTTTTT.

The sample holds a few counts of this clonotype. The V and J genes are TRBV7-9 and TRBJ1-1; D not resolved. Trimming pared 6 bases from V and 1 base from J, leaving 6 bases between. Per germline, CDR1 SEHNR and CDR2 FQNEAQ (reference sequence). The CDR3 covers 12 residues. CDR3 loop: CASSPTNTEAFF. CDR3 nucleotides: TGTGCCAGCAGTCCGACGAACACTGAAGCTTTCTTT.

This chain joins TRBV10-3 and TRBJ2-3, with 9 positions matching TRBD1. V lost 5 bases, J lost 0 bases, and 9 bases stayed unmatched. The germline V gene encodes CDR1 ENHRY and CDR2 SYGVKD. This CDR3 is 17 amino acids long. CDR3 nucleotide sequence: TGTGCCATCAGTTTTTCACAGGGGGCTTCAAGCACAGATACGCAGTATTTT. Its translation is CAISFSQGASSTDTQYF.

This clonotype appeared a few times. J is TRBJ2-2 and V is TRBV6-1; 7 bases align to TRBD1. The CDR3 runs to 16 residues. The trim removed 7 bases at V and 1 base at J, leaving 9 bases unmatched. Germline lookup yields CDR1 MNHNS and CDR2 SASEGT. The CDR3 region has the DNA TGTGCCAGCACCGACCCGACAGGGCAGAACACCGGGGAGCTGTTTTTT. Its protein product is CASTDPTGQNTGELFF.

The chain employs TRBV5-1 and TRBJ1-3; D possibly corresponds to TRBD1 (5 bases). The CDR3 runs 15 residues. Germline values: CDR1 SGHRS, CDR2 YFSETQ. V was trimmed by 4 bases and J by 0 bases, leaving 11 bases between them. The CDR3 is CASSPRDGSGNTIYF. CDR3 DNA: TGCGCCAGCAGCCCGAGGGACGGCTCTGGAAACACCATATATTTT.

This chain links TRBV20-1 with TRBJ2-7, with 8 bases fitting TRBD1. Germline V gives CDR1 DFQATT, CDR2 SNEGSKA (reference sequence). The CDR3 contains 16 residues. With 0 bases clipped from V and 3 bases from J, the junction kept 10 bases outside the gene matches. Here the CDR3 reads CSARDLAGGAYYEQYF. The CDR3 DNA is TGCAGTGCTAGAGATTTGGCAGGGGGCGCATACTACGAGCAGTACTTC.

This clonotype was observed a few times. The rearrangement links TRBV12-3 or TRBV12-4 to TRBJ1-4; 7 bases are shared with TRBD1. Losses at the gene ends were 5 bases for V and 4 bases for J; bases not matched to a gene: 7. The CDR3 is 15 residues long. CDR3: CASSTGEGFNEKLFF. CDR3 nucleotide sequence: TGTGCCAGCAGTACAGGGGAAGGATTTAATGAAAAACTGTTTTTT.

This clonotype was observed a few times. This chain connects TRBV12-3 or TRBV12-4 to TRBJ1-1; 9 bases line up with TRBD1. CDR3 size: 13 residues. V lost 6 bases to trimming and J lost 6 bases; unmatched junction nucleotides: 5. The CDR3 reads CASRRQGVPEAFF. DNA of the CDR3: TGTGCCAGCAGAAGACAGGGGGTCCCTGAAGCTTTCTTT.

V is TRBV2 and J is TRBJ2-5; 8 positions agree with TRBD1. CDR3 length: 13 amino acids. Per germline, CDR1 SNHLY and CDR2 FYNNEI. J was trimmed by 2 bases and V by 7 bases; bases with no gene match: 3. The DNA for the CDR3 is TGTGCCAGCAACAGACAGGGGCAAGAGACCCAGTACTTC. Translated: CASNRQGQETQYF.

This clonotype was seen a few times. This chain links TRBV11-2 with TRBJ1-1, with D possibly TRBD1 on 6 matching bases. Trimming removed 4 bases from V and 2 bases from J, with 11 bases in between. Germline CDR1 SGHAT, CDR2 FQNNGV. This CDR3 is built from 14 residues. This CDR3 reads CASSSGTYNTEAFF. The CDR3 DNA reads TGTGCCAGCAGCTCCGGGACATATAACACTGAAGCTTTCTTT.

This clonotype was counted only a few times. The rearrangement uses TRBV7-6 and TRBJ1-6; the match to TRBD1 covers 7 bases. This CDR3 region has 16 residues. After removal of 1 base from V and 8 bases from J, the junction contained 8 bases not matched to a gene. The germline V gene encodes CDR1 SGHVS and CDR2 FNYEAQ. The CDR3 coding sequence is TGTGCCAGCAGCTTAGGCCGGGACAGCAGACATTCACCCCTCCACTTT. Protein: CASSLGRDSRHSPLHF.

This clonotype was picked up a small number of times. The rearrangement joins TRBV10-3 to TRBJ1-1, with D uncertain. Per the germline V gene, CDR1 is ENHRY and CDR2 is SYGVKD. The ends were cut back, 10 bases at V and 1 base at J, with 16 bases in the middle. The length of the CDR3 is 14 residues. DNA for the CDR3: TGTGCCACCCGCCGTGGGGATGGGAACACTGAAGCTTTCTTT. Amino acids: CATRRGDGNTEAFF.

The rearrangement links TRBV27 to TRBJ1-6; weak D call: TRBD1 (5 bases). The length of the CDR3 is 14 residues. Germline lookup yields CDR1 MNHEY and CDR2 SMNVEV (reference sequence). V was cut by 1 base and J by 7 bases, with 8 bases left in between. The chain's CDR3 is CASSLWGINSPLHF. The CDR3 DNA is TGTGCCAGCAGTTTATGGGGGATCAATTCACCCCTCCACTTT.

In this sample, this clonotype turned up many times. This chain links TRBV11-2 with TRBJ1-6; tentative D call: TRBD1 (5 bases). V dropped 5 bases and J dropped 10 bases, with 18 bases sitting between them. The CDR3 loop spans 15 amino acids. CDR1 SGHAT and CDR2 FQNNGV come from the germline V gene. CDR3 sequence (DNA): TGTGCCAGCAGCATTGGGGCCAACAGGAACTCACCCCTCCACTTT. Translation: CASSIGANRNSPLHF.

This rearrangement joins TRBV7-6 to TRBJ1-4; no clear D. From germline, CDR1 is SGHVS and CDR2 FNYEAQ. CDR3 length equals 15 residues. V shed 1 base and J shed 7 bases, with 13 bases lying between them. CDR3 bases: TGTGCCAGCAGCTTAGGGTCCCGTTATGGTGAAAAACTGTTTTTT. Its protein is CASSLGSRYGEKLFF.